This T cell receptor beta chain was obtained from a study of low-dose radiotherapy and immunotherapy resistance in tumors. Germline V CDR1 and CDR2: MNHEY, SVGEGT. The CDR3 length is 14 residues. V gave up 0 bases and J gave up 4 bases, with 9 bases separating them. TRAV- and TRBV-specific primers, spanning alpha and beta chains, primed first-strand cDNA. With a V-primer adapter and a constant-region primer, TCRs were amplified for about 20 PCR cycles. MiXCR, run by TCRdb on the reads, gives a single entry per CDR3 protein. This sample has tens of thousands of distinct CDR3 sequences, with 31% found just once. The time point: before trial treatment. Treatment combined nivolumab, ipilimumab, aspirin, low-dose cyclophosphamide and low-dose radiotherapy in a dose-escalation trial. This clonotype was observed at least ten times.

This receptor was identified in a female donor with ovarian cancer. This chain connects TRBV6-2 or TRBV6-3 to TRBJ1-1; D gene unclear. The specimen was PBMCs, collected before treatment. The CDR3 DNA sequence: TGTGCCAGCAGTTACTCGGGATTGTCCACTGAAGCTTTCTTT. This sequence encodes CASSYSGLSTEAFF.